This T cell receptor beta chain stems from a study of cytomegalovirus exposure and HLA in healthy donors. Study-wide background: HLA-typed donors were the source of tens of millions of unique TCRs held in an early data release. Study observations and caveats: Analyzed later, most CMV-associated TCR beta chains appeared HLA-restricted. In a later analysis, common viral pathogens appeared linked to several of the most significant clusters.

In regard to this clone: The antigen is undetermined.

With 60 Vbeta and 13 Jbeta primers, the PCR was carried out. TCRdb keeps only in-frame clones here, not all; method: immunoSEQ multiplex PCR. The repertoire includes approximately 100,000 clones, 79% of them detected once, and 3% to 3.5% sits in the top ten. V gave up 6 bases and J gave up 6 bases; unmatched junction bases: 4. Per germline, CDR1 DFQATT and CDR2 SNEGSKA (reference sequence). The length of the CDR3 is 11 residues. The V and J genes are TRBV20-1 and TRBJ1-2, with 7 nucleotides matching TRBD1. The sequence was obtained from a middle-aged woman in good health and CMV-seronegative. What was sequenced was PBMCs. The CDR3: CSADDRDGYTF. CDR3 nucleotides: TGCAGTGCCGATGACAGGGATGGCTACACCTTC.